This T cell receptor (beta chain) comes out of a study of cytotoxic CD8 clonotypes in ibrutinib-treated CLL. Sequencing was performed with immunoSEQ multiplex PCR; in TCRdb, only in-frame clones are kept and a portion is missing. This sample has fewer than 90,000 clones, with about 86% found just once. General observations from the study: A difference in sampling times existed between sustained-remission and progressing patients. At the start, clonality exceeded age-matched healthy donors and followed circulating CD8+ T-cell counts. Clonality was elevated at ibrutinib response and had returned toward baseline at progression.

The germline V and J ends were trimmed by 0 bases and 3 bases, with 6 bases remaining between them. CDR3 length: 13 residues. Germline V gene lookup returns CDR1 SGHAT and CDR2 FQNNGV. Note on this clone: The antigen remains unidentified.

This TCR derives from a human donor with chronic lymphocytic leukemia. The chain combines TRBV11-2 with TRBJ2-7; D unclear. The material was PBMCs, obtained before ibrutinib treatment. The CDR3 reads CASSLDNFYEQYF. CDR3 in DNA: TGTGCCAGCAGCTTAGATAATTTCTACGAGCAGTACTTC.